Shown below are 12 T cell receptor beta chains from a single sample sequenced in a study of T cells after somatic rescue of genetic block. Profiled with immunoSEQ multiplex PCR; TCRdb holds only in-frame clones, not every one. This table has roughly 92,000 clones, 70% to 90% appearing once. Sequenced material: peripheral blood mononuclear cells (PBMCs). All receptors derive from a woman younger than 30.

This clone was detected many times. The rearrangement links TRBV7-9 to TRBJ2-7; 11 bases line up with TRBD2. V shed 5 bases and J 3 bases; nucleotides not matched to a gene: 12. The CDR3 contains 17 residues. Germline V gene data show CDR1 as SEHNR and CDR2 as FQNEAQ (reference sequence). The CDR3 reads CASSPPPATSGIYEQYF. The DNA for the CDR3 is TGTGCCAGCAGCCCCCCCCCTGCGACTAGCGGGATCTACGAGCAGTACTTC.

J is TRBJ2-1 and V is TRBV29-1; no definite D call. CDR1 is SQVTM, CDR2 ANQGSEA, per germline. V was trimmed by 6 bases and J by 5 bases, leaving 8 bases between them. The CDR3 has 11 amino acids. CDR3 in amino acids: CSVSRHNEQFF. The CDR3, as DNA: TGCAGCGTGTCTAGGCACAATGAGCAGTTCTTC.

The gene calls are TRBV5-6 and TRBJ1-1; no firm D call. This CDR3 has 18 residues. V was cut by 4 bases and J by 1 base, with 23 bases left in between. Germline V lookup: CDR1 SGHDT, CDR2 YYEEEE. This CDR3 reads CASSRAVAGILKNTEAFF. The CDR3 DNA is TGTGCCAGCAGCCGCGCCGTGGCGGGAATCCTAAAGAACACTGAAGCTTTCTTT.

The J gene is TRBJ2-7, the V gene TRBV6-1; the match to TRBD1 covers 7 bases. J lost 1 base, V lost 6 bases, and 6 bases had no gene match. The CDR3 loop spans 14 amino acids. Germline V gene data show CDR1 as MNHNS and CDR2 as SASEGT. CDR3 in amino acids: CASSLNRGSYEQYF. DNA of the CDR3: TGTGCCAGCAGCTTAAACAGGGGTTCCTACGAGCAGTACTTC.

This clone was observed a handful of times. This chain uses TRBV18 with TRBJ1-5, with TRBD1 as a possible D gene (6 bases). The CDR3 extends over 16 amino acids. Germline CDR1 and CDR2: KGHSH and LQKENI. V lost 1 base and J lost 3, with 13 bases in between. CDR3 residues: CASSPRDIMNNQPQHF. The CDR3 nucleotides are TGTGCCAGCTCACCACGGGACATAATGAACAATCAGCCCCAGCATTTT.

V gene TRBV11-2 combines with J gene TRBJ1-1, with 8 bases identical to TRBD1. CDR3 length: 13 amino acids. V shed 8 bases, J shed 1 base, and the junction held 3 bases outside the gene matches. Looked up from germline, CDR1 is SGHAT and CDR2 is FQNNGV. The CDR3 here is CASVQGANTEAFF. The CDR3 DNA follows: TGTGCCAGCGTCCAGGGGGCGAACACTGAAGCTTTCTTT.

The chain links TRBV5-4 to TRBJ2-5; D may be TRBD2 (5 bases). V lost 5 bases, J lost 2 bases, and 13 bases lay in between. The CDR3 is 14 amino acids. Germline loops: CDR1 SGHNT, CDR2 YYREEE (reference sequence). The chain's CDR3 is CASRSGSAQETQYF. Written as DNA, the CDR3 is TGTGCCAGCAGATCGGGTAGCGCTCAAGAGACCCAGTACTTC.

This chain connects TRBV5-1 to TRBJ2-7, with unresolved D. Trimming removed 0 bases at V and 2 bases at J, with 9 bases between. Germline CDR1 reads SGHRS; CDR2 reads YFSETQ. The CDR3 runs 14 residues. The CDR3 DNA reads TGCGCCAGCAGCTTGGTTTCGTCCCCCTACGAGCAGTACTTC. Encoded protein: CASSLVSSPYEQYF.

The V gene is TRBV4-2, the J gene TRBJ2-3; D is unclear. Between the trimmed V and J ends, which lost 0 bases and 2 bases, there was a span of 9 bases. Germline CDR1 is LGHNA and CDR2 is YNFKEQ. The CDR3 contains 15 residues. The CDR3 loop is CASSQEGQPTDTQYF. The CDR3 DNA reads as TGTGCCAGCAGCCAAGAGGGCCAACCCACAGATACGCAGTATTTT.

V usage is TRBV19 and J usage is TRBJ1-1; perhaps TRBD1 as D (6 bases). The CDR3 loop spans 13 amino acids. Germline V lookup: CDR1 LNHDA, CDR2 SQIVND (reference sequence). V was cut by 8 bases and J by 6 bases, with 16 bases left in between. CDR3 bases: TGTGCCAGTGCGGGGGCCGGCCCCGCTGAAGCTTTCTTT. Translating it yields CASAGAGPAEAFF.

The genes are TRBV2 and TRBJ2-7; 7 bases line up with TRBD2. V lost 1 base and J lost 2; bases outside the gene matches: 8. CDR1 and CDR2 (germline): SNHLY, FYNNEI. This CDR3 has 16 residues. The CDR3 here is CASSEGGGVGAYEQYF. CDR3 bases: TGTGCCAGCAGTGAAGGGGGAGGGGTTGGCGCCTACGAGCAGTACTTC.

The gene calls are TRBV5-5 and TRBJ1-1; tentative D call: TRBD1 (6 bases). CDR1 and CDR2 from the germline V gene are SGHKS and YYEKEE (reference sequence). The CDR3 runs 15 residues. The V and J ends lost 3 bases and 3 bases respectively, with 15 bases between them. Here the CDR3 DNA reads TGTGCCAGCAGCTCGCAGACAGGATGGGACACTGAAGCTTTCTTT. Its translation: CASSSQTGWDTEAFF.